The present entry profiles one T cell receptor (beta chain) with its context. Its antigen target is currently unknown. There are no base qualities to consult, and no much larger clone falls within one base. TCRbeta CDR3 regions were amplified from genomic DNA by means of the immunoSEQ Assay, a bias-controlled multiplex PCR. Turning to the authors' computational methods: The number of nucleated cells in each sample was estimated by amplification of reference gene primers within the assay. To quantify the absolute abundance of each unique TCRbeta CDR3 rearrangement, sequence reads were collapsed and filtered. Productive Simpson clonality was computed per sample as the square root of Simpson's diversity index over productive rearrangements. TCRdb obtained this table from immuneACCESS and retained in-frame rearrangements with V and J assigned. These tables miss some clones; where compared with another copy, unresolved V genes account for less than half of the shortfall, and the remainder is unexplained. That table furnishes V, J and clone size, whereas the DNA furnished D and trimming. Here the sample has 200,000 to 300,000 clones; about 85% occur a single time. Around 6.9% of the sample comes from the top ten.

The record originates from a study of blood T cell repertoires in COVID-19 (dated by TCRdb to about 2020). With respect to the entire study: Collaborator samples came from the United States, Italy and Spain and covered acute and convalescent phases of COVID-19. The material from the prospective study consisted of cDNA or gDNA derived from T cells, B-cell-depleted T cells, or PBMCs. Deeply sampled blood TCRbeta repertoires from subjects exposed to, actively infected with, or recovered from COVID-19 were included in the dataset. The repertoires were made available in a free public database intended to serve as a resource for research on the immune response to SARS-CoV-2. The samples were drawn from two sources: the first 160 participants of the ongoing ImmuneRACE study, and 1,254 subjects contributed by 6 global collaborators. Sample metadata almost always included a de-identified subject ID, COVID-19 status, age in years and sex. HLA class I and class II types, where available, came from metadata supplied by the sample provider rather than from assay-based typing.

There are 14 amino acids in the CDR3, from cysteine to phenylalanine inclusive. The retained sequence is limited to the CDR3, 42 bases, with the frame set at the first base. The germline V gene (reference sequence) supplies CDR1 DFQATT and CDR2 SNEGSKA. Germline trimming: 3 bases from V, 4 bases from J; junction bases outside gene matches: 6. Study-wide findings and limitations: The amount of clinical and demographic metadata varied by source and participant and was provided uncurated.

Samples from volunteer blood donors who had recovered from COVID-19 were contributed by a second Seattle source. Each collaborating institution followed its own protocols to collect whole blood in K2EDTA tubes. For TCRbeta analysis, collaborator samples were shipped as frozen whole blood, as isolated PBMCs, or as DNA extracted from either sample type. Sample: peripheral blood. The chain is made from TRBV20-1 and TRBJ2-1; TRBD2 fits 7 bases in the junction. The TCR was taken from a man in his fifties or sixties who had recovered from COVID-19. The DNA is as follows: TGCAGTGCTAGTTTCGGGGGGATATACAATGAGCAGTTCTTC. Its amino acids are CSASFGGIYNEQFF.